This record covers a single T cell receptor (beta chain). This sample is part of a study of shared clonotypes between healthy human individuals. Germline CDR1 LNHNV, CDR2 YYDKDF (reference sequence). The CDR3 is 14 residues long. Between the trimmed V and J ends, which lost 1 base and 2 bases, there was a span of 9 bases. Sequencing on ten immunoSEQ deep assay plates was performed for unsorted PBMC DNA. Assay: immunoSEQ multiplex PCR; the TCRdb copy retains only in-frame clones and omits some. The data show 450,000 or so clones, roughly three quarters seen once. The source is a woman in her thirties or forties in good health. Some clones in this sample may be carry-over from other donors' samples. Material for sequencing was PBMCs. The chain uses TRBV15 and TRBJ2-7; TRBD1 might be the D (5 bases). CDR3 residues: CATSRALQAYEQYF. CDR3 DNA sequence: TGTGCCACCAGCAGAGCGCTACAGGCCTACGAGCAGTACTTC.